This TCR beta chain was observed in a study of vaccination and CD4 T cells after COVID-19. As concerns this clonotype: No antigen is known for it.

Unmatched junction bases numbered 13, after V lost 0 bases and J lost 2 bases. Germline V CDR1 and CDR2: MNHEY, SVGEGT. The CDR3 length is 20 residues. The Oncomine TCR Beta short-read assay was applied to DNA of cultured CD4+ T cells. Cultures of CD4+ T cells served as the source for extracting genomic DNA. TCRdb re-called the PCR reads through MiXCR, storing one row per CDR3 protein. The sample lists about 9,000 distinct CDR3 sequences, over 35% occurring once. Treatment given: approximately 11-day PBMC culture with coronavirus spike peptide pools or control peptides (ViraFEST assay). Unexposed donor CD4+ T cells predated the COVID-19 pandemic, collected 2011-2018.

The TCR was taken from a human donor in good health. Sequencing was done on a sample of CD4+ T cells from blood, cultured in vitro. V usage is TRBV6-2 or TRBV6-3 and J usage is TRBJ1-5; 10 nucleotides align to TRBD1. The CDR3 loop reads CASSYSRDRGFPSRNQPQHF. CDR3 nucleotides: TGTGCCAGCAGTTACTCGAGGGACAGGGGTTTTCCATCTCGCAATCAGCCCCAGCATTTT.